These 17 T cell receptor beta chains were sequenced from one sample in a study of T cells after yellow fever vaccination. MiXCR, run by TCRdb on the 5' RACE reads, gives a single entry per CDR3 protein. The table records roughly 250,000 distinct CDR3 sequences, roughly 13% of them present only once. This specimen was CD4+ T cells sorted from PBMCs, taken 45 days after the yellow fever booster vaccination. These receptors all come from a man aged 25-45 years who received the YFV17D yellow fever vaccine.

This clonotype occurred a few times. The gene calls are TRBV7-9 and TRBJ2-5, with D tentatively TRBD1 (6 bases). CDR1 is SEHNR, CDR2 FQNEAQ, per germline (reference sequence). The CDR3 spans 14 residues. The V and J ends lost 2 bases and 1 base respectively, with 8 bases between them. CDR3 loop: CASSLYRVQETQYF. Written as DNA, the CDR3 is TGTGCCAGCAGCTTATACAGGGTCCAAGAGACCCAGTACTTC.

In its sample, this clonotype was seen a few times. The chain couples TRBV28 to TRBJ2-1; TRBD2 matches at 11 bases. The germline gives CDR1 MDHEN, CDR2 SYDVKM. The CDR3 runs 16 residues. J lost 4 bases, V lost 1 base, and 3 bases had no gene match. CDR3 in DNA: TGTGCCAGCAGTTTATTCCCTAGCGGGAGGTACAATGAGCAGTTCTTC. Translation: CASSLFPSGRYNEQFF.

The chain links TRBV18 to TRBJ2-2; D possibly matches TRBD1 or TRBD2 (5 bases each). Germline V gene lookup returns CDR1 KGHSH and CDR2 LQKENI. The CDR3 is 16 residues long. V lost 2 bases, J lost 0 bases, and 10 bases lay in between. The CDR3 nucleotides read TGTGCCAGCTCACCAGAGGGGACGGCGAACACCGGGGAGCTGTTTTTT. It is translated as CASSPEGTANTGELFF.

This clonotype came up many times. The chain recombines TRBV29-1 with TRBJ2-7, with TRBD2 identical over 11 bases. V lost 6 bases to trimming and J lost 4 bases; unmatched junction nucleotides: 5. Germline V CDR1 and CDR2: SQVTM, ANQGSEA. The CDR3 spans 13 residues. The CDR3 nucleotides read TGCAGCGTAGTAGCGGGAGGGCCTTACGAGCAGTACTTC. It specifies CSVVAGGPYEQYF.

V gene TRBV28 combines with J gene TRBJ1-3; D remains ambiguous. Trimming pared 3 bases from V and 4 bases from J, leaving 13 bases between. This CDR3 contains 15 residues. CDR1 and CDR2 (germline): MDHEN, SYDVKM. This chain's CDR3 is CASSLGGRVGNTIYF. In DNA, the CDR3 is TGTGCCAGCAGTTTGGGAGGAAGGGTCGGAAACACCATATATTTT.

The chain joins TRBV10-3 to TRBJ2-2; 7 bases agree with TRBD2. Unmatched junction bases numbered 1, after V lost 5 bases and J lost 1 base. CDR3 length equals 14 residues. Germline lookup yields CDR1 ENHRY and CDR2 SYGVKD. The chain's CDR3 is CAISPGGNTGELFF. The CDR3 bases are TGTGCCATCAGTCCGGGAGGGAACACCGGGGAGCTGTTTTTT.

In nucleotides, the CDR3 is TGCAGCGTTGAGGGGGGAGCGGGCTACGAGCAGTACTTC. Amino acid sequence: CSVEGGAGYEQYF. This sequence joins TRBV29-1 and TRBJ2-7, with D possibly being TRBD2 (6 bases). Trimming stripped 3 bases from V and 3 bases from J, with 12 bases between. This CDR3 has 13 residues. Germline-derived CDR1 and CDR2 are SQVTM and ANQGSEA.

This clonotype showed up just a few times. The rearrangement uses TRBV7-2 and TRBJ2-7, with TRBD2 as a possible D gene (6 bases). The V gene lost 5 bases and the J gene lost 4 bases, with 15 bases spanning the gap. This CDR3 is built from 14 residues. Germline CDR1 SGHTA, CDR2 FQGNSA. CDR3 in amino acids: CASSIGTPGYEQYF. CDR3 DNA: TGTGCCAGCAGCATCGGGACTCCAGGGTACGAGCAGTACTTC.

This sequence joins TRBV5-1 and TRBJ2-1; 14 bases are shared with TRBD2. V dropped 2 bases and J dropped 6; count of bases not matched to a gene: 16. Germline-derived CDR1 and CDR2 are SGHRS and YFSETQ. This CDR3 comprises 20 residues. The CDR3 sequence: CASSFSHRLTSGRAFNEQFF. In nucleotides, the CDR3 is TGCGCCAGCAGCTTCTCTCACCGCCTGACTAGCGGGAGGGCCTTCAATGAGCAGTTCTTC.

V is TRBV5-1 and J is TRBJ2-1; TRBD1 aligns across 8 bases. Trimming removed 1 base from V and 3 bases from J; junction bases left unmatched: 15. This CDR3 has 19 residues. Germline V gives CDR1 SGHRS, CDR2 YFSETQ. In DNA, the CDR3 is TGCGCCAGCAGCTTGATGTCTGGACAGGGAACAGGAGGCTACAATGAGCAGTTCTTC. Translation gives CASSLMSGQGTGGYNEQFF.

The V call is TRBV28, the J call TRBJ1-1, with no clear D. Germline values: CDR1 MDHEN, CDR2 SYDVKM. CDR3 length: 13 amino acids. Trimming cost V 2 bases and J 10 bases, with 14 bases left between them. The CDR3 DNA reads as TGTGCCAGCAGTTTAGTAGTCCACACCCTAGCTTTCTTT. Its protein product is CASSLVVHTLAFF.

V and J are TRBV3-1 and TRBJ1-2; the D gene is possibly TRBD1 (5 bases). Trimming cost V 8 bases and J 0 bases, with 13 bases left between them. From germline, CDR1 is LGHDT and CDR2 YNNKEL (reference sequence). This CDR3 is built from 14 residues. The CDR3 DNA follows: TGTGCCAGCTGGGACCGGAGGTCTAACTATGGCTACACCTTC. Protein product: CASWDRRSNYGYTF.

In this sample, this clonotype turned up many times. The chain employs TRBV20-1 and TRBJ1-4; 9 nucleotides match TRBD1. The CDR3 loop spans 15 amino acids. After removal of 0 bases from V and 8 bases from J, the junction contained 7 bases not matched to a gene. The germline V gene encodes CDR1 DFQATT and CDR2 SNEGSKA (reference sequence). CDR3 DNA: TGCAGTGCTAGAGATCCCGGGACAGGGCAAGAAAAACTGTTTTTT. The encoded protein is CSARDPGTGQEKLFF.

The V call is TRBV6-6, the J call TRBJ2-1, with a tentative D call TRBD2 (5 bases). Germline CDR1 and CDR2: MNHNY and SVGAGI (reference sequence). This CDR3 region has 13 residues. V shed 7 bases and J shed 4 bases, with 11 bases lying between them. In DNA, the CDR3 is TGTGCCAGCAATGAGGCGGGTTACAATGAGCAGTTCTTC. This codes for CASNEAGYNEQFF.

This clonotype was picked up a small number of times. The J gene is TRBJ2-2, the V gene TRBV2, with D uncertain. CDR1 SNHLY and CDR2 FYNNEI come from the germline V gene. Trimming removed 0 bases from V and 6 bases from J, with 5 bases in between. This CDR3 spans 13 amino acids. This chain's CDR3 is CASSEAGPGELFF. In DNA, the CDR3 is TGTGCCAGCAGTGAAGCAGGGCCCGGGGAGCTGTTTTTT.

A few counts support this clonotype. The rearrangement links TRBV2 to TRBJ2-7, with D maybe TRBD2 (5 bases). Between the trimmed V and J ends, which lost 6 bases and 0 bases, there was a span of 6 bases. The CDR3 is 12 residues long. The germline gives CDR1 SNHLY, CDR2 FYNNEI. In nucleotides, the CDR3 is TGTGCCAGCAGGGAGGTCTCCTACGAGCAGTACTTC. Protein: CASREVSYEQYF.

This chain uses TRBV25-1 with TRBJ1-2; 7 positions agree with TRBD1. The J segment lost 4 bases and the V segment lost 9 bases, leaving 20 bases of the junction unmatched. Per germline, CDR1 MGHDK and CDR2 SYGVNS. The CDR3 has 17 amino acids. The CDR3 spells CASSTTRSAKGAYGYTF. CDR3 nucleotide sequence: TGTGCCAGTAGCACTACCCGGTCGGCCAAGGGGGCCTATGGCTACACCTTC.